The rows below give T cell receptor beta chains drawn from one sample of a study of cytomegalovirus exposure and HLA in healthy donors. The protocol was immunoSEQ multiplex PCR, while the TCRdb copy is restricted to in-frame clones and leaves out a portion. Among about 120,000 clones listed, around three quarters were seen once. Sequenced material: PBMCs. All receptors derive from a human donor in good health. The CDR3 runs from the conserved cysteine through the conserved F or W. The D gene is left open where the match is weak. For some rows the clone size is stated as once, few or many, or as a class when expanded; others skip it.

TRBD1 TRBJ2-2 . TRBV4-1 TGCGCCAGCAGCCAAGGGACAGGATCGAACACCGGGGAGCTGTTTTTT CASSQGTGSNTGELFF
TRBD2 TRBJ2-7 . TRBV2 TGTGCCAGCAGGACCGGACTAGCGACCGAGCAGTACTTC CASRTGLATEQYF
TRBD1 TRBJ1-2 . TRBV19 TGTGCCAGTAGTATCTCCAGGACAGGGGGAAGAAACTATGGCTACACCTTC CASSISRTGGRNYGYTF
. TRBJ1-2 . TRBV11-3 TGTGCCAGCAGCCTCCACAGATACGCTAACAACTATGGCTACACCTTC CASSLHRYANNYGYTF
. TRBJ2-5 . TRBV19 TGTGCCAGTAGTATGTCTGTTCTGGAGACCCAGTACTTC CASSMSVLETQYF
TRBD2 TRBJ2-2 . TRBV7-2 TGTGCCAGCAGCTTTGTTAGCGGGGGCCCTAACACCGGGGAGCTGTTTTTT CASSFVSGGPNTGELFF
. TRBJ2-7 . TRBV7-9 TGTGCCAGCAGCAACCCTGAGCACAGCTCCTACGAGCAGTACTTC CASSNPEHSSYEQYF
. TRBJ2-5 . TRBV10-3 TGTGCCATCAGTAGAACGACACTTACCTCTCAAGAGACCCAGTACTTC CAISRTTLTSQETQYF
. TRBJ1-1 . TRBV5-6 TGTGCCAGCAGCTTGTTCTACAGTAACACTGAAGCTTTCTTT CASSLFYSNTEAFF
TRBD2 TRBJ2-1 once TRBV10-3 TGTGCCATCAGTGAGTCCGGGACTAGCGGGGGGGCAAATGAGCAGTTCTTC CAISESGTSGGANEQFF
. TRBJ2-7 few TRBV7-6 TGTGCCAGCAGCCACGCCGTAGGGGGCGAGCAGTACTTC CASSHAVGGEQYF
. TRBJ1-3 . TRBV5-4 TGTGCCAGCGGGGAGCAAGGAAACACCATATATTTT CASGEQGNTIYF
. TRBJ1-6 . TRBV19 TGTGCCAGTAGTATAGGGGGCAGAGATAATTCACCCCTCCACTTT CASSIGGRDNSPLHF
. TRBJ2-3 . TRBV6-6 TGTGCCAGCCTTTTAGGGGGAGATACGCAGTATTTT CASLLGGDTQYF
TRBD2 TRBJ2-7 few TRBV13 TGTGCCAGCAGCAAGCCAGGCGGGAGCTACGAGCAGTACTTC CASSKPGGSYEQYF
TRBD1 TRBJ2-5 . TRBV6-5 TGTGCCAGCAGCCGACAGGGCCACCAAGAGACCCAGTACTTC CASSRQGHQETQYF
TRBD1 TRBJ2-7 . TRBV6-5 TGTGCCAGCAGTTACTCCGGGACAGGTTCTAACTACGAGCAGTACTTC CASSYSGTGSNYEQYF
. TRBJ1-2 few TRBV6-1 TGTGCCAGCAGTTCCGACAGGAATAACTATGGCTACACCTTC CASSSDRNNYGYTF
TRBD1 TRBJ2-3 . TRBV2 TGTGCCAGCAGACCCCCGACAGGGCTCGGTACAGATACGCAGTATTTT CASRPPTGLGTDTQYF
. TRBJ2-3 . TRBV5-4 TGTGCCAGCAGTCGGACAGCCGATAGCACAGATACGCAGTATTTT CASSRTADSTDTQYF
TRBD1 TRBJ2-1 . TRBV5-1 TGCGCCAGCAGCGCGGGACAGGAGTACAATGAGCAGTTCTTC CASSAGQEYNEQFF
. TRBJ1-2 few TRBV28 TGTGCCAGCAGTGACCACAGCGGGGGGGCCGGGGGGTATGGCTACACCTTC CASSDHSGGAGGYGYTF
TRBD1 TRBJ1-1 . TRBV15 TGTGCCACCAGCAGGCCGACAGGGGGTATCACTGAAGCTTTCTTT CATSRPTGGITEAFF
. TRBJ1-2 . TRBV28 TGTGCCAGCAGGACCTTCCAGGGATACACCTTC CASRTFQGYTF
. TRBJ1-5 . TRBV7-8 TGTGCCAGCAGCTTAGTGGCGGGCAATCAGCCCCAGCATTTT CASSLVAGNQPQHF
TRBD1 TRBJ2-7 few TRBV7-2 TGTGCCAGCAGCTATCTCCCGACAGGGCCTCCCTACGAGCAGTACTTC CASSYLPTGPPYEQYF
TRBD2 TRBJ2-1 . TRBV2 TGTGCCAGCAGTGAAGGGGAGCGGGGTCGATACAATGAGCAGTTCTTC CASSEGERGRYNEQFF
. TRBJ1-2 . TRBV9 TGTGCCAGCAGCGAAAGTGTCGGACAGCTCTATGGCTACACCTTC CASSESVGQLYGYTF
. TRBJ2-7 . TRBV7-2 TGTGCCAGCAGCGGCCGATGGGGGCTGGGCGAGCAGTACTTC CASSGRWGLGEQYF
. TRBJ1-1 . TRBV28 TGTGCCAGCAGTACGTCTTTTCGGACAGAAAAGAACACTGAAGCTTTCTTT CASSTSFRTEKNTEAFF
TRBD2 TRBJ2-3 . TRBV6-4 TGTGCCAGCAGTTTAGCGGGGGGAGGCACAGATACGCAGTATTTT CASSLAGGGTDTQYF
TRBD1 TRBJ1-2 . TRBV6-6 TGTGCCAGCAGACAGGGGATCTATGGCTACACCTTC CASRQGIYGYTF
TRBD1 TRBJ2-7 . TRBV29-1 TGCAGCGTTGAAGCGGGATCAGGGGGCTGGGGCGAGCAGTACTTC CSVEAGSGGWGEQYF
. TRBJ2-1 . TRBV7-7 TGTGCCAGCAGCTTCTCAGCGGGCCGCTCCTACAATGAGCAGTTCTTC CASSFSAGRSYNEQFF
. TRBJ1-3 few TRBV5-1 TGCGCCAGCAGCTTGAGTCAGGTTAACAACACCATATATTTT CASSLSQVNNTIYF
. TRBJ2-1 few TRBV29-1 TGCAGCGTTGAATCGCGGGTCGGGATTCCCGATGAGCAGTTCTTC CSVESRVGIPDEQFF
. TRBJ1-2 few TRBV19 TGTGCCAGTAGTATGACTGGTGGCTACACCTTC CASSMTGGYTF
. TRBJ1-3 . TRBV30 TGTGCCTGGAGTGCCACCCTCGACAGACACTCTGGAAACACCATATATTTT CAWSATLDRHSGNTIYF
. TRBJ2-7 . TRBV9 TGTGCCAGCAGCTTCCGAGAGGGACTTTCCTACGAGCAGTACTTC CASSFREGLSYEQYF
. TRBJ2-7 . TRBV9 TGTGCCAGCAGCGTACAGGGGAGTCACGAGCAGTACTTC CASSVQGSHEQYF
TRBD1 TRBJ2-3 . TRBV28 TGTGCCAGCAGTACAGGGGGTCTCACGCAGTATTTT CASSTGGLTQYF
. TRBJ1-2 . TRBV7-2 TGTGCCAGCAGCTTCAGACAGAACTATGGCTACACCTTC CASSFRQNYGYTF
TRBD1 TRBJ1-6 . TRBV18 TGTGCCAGCTCACCTGGACAGGGATTTAGGAATTCACCCCTCCACTTT CASSPGQGFRNSPLHF
. TRBJ1-4 once TRBV9 TGTGCCAGCAGCGGACAAGGAGAAAAACTGTTTTTT CASSGQGEKLFF
. TRBJ2-7 . TRBV19 TGTGCCAGTAGTATGGGCGAGAAGGGACTCGGGCAGTACTTC CASSMGEKGLGQYF
TRBD2 TRBJ2-7 . TRBV14 TGTGCCAGCAGCCAAGGACTAGCGGGAGGAGGCGAGCAGTACTTC CASSQGLAGGGEQYF
. TRBJ2-5 . TRBV6-1 TGTGCCAGCGTAAGGGACAACCAAGAGACCCAGTACTTC CASVRDNQETQYF
. TRBJ2-5 . TRBV29-1 TGCAGCGTTGAAGGGACTACCCAAGAGACCCAGTACTTC CSVEGTTQETQYF
TRBD1 TRBJ1-6 . TRBV19 TGTGCCAGTAGTACCGGACAGGGGAATTCACCCCTCCACTTT CASSTGQGNSPLHF